The entry that follows covers one T cell receptor (beta chain) sequence. The antigen is undetermined. PBMCs were sourced from more than 9 ml fresh peripheral blood. These data are taken from a study of T cells in Graves' hyperthyroidism and ophthalmopathy. RNA transcripts were the template for amplifying TCR beta CDR3 regions. First-round RT-PCR of the TCR CDR3 relied on the HTBI primer set. TCRdb recomputed calls from the multiplex PCR reads with MiXCR, one row per CDR3 protein. The sample holds around 800,000 distinct CDR3 sequences, about 38% seen once. Study-wide results and caveats: Expanded thyroid clonotypes (above 0.001) were mostly also found in blood.

CDR1 and CDR2 from the germline V gene are SGHTA and FQGNSA. Trimming cost V 6 bases and J 5 bases, with 11 bases left between them. CDR3 length: 12 residues. The chain has TRBV7-2 and TRBJ2-7; perhaps D is TRBD1 or TRBD2 (5 bases each). The sequence derives from a man in his late teens or twenties with Graves' hyperthyroidism. The source material was blood. This CDR3 is CASSRDPHEQYF. The CDR3 DNA follows: TGTGCCAGCAGTAGGGACCCCCACGAGCAGTACTTC.